This note documents a single TCR beta chain sequence. The sequenced template was cDNA made from the entire isolated RNA. Sequenced by immunoSEQ multiplex PCR; TCRdb stores in-frame clones only, minus some. The table has about 150,000 clones, around 10% seen once. This sample was taken from a study of beta chain features in type 1 diabetes. Study at large: In all, about 110 million sorted cells from all samples were analyzed.

Germline CDR1 and CDR2: SGHRS and YFSETQ. V trimming: 2 bases; J trimming: 4 bases; junction bases outside the gene matches: 7. This CDR3 region has 17 residues. The J gene is TRBJ2-6, the V gene TRBV5-1, with TRBD1 identical over 9 bases. The sequence was collected from a man aged 18 to 30 in good health. The material sequenced was central memory CD4+ T cells from blood. Here the CDR3 DNA reads TGCGCCAGCAGCTTAACCGGACAGGGGACCGGGGCCAACGTCCTGACTTTC. As protein: CASSLTGQGTGANVLTF.